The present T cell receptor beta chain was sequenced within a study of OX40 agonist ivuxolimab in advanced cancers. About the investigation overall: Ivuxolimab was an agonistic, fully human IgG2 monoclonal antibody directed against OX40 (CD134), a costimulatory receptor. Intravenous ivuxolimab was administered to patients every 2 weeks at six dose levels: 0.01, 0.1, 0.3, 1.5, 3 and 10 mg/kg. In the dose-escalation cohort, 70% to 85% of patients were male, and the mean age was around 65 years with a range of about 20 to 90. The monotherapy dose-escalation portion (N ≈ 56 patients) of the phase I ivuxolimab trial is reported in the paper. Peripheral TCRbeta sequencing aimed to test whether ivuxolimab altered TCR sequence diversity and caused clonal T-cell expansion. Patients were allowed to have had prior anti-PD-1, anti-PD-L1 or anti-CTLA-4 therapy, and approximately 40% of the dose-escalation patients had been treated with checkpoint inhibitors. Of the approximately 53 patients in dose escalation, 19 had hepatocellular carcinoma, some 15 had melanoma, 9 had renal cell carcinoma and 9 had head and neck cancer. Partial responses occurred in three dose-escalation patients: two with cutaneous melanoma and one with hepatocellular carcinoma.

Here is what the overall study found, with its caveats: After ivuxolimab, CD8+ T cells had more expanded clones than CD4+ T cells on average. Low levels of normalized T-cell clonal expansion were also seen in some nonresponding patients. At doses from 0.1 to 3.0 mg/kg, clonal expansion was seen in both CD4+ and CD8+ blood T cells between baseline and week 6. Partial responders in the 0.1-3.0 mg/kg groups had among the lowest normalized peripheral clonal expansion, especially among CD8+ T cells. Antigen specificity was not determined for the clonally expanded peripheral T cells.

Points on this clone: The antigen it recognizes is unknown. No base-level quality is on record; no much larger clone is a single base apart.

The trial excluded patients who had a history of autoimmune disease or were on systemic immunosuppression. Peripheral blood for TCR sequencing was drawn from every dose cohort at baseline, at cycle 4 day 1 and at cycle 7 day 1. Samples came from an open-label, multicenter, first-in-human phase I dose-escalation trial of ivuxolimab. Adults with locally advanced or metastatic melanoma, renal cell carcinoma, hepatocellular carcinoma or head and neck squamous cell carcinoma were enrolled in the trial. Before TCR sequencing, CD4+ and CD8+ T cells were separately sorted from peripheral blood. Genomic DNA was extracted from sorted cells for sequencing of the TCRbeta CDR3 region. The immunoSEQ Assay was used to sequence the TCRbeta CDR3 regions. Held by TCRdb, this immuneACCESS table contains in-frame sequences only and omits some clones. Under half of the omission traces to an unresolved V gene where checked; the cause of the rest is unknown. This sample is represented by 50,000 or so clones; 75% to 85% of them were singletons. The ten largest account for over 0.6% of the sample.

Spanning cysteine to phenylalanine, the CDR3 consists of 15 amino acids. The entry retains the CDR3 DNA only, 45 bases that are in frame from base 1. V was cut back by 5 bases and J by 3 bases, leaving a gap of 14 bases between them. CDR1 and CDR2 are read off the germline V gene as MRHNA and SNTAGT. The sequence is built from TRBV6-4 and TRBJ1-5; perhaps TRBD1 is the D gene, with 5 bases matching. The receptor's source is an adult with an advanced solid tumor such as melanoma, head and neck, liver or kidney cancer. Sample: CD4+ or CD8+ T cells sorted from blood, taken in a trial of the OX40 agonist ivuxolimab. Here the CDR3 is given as CASSKDRPVNQPQHF. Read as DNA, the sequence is TGTGCCAGCAGTAAAGACAGACCCGTCAATCAGCCCCAGCATTTT.